The 2 T cell receptor beta chains presented below share a single source sample, sequenced in a study of cytomegalovirus exposure and HLA in healthy donors. The primer mix had 60 Vbeta and 13 Jbeta primers. Generated by immunoSEQ multiplex PCR, the TCRdb table keeps only in-frame clones and is missing some. This sample has 100,000 to 150,000 clones, with around 77% found just once. Sequenced input: PBMCs. These receptors all come from a woman aged 55-70 years in good health and CMV-seronegative.

The chain links TRBV28 to TRBJ2-7, with a weak D call TRBD1 (6 bases). Germline CDR1 is MDHEN and CDR2 is SYDVKM. This CDR3 is built from 15 residues. Trimming shortened V by 5 bases and J by 7 bases, and 21 bases separated the two germline ends. The CDR3 DNA sequence: TGTGCCAGCAGTGTGCCCGGGACGGATGGACAGGAGCAGTACTTC. Its translation: CASSVPGTDGQEQYF.

This CDR3 is CASSAQQPWNGYTF. CDR3 in DNA: TGTGCCAGCAGTGCCCAACAGCCGTGGAATGGCTACACCTTC. The chain links TRBV28 to TRBJ1-2, with no clear D. The germline V and J ends were trimmed by 5 bases and 6 bases, with 16 bases remaining between them. Germline CDR1 MDHEN, CDR2 SYDVKM. CDR3 length: 14 residues.